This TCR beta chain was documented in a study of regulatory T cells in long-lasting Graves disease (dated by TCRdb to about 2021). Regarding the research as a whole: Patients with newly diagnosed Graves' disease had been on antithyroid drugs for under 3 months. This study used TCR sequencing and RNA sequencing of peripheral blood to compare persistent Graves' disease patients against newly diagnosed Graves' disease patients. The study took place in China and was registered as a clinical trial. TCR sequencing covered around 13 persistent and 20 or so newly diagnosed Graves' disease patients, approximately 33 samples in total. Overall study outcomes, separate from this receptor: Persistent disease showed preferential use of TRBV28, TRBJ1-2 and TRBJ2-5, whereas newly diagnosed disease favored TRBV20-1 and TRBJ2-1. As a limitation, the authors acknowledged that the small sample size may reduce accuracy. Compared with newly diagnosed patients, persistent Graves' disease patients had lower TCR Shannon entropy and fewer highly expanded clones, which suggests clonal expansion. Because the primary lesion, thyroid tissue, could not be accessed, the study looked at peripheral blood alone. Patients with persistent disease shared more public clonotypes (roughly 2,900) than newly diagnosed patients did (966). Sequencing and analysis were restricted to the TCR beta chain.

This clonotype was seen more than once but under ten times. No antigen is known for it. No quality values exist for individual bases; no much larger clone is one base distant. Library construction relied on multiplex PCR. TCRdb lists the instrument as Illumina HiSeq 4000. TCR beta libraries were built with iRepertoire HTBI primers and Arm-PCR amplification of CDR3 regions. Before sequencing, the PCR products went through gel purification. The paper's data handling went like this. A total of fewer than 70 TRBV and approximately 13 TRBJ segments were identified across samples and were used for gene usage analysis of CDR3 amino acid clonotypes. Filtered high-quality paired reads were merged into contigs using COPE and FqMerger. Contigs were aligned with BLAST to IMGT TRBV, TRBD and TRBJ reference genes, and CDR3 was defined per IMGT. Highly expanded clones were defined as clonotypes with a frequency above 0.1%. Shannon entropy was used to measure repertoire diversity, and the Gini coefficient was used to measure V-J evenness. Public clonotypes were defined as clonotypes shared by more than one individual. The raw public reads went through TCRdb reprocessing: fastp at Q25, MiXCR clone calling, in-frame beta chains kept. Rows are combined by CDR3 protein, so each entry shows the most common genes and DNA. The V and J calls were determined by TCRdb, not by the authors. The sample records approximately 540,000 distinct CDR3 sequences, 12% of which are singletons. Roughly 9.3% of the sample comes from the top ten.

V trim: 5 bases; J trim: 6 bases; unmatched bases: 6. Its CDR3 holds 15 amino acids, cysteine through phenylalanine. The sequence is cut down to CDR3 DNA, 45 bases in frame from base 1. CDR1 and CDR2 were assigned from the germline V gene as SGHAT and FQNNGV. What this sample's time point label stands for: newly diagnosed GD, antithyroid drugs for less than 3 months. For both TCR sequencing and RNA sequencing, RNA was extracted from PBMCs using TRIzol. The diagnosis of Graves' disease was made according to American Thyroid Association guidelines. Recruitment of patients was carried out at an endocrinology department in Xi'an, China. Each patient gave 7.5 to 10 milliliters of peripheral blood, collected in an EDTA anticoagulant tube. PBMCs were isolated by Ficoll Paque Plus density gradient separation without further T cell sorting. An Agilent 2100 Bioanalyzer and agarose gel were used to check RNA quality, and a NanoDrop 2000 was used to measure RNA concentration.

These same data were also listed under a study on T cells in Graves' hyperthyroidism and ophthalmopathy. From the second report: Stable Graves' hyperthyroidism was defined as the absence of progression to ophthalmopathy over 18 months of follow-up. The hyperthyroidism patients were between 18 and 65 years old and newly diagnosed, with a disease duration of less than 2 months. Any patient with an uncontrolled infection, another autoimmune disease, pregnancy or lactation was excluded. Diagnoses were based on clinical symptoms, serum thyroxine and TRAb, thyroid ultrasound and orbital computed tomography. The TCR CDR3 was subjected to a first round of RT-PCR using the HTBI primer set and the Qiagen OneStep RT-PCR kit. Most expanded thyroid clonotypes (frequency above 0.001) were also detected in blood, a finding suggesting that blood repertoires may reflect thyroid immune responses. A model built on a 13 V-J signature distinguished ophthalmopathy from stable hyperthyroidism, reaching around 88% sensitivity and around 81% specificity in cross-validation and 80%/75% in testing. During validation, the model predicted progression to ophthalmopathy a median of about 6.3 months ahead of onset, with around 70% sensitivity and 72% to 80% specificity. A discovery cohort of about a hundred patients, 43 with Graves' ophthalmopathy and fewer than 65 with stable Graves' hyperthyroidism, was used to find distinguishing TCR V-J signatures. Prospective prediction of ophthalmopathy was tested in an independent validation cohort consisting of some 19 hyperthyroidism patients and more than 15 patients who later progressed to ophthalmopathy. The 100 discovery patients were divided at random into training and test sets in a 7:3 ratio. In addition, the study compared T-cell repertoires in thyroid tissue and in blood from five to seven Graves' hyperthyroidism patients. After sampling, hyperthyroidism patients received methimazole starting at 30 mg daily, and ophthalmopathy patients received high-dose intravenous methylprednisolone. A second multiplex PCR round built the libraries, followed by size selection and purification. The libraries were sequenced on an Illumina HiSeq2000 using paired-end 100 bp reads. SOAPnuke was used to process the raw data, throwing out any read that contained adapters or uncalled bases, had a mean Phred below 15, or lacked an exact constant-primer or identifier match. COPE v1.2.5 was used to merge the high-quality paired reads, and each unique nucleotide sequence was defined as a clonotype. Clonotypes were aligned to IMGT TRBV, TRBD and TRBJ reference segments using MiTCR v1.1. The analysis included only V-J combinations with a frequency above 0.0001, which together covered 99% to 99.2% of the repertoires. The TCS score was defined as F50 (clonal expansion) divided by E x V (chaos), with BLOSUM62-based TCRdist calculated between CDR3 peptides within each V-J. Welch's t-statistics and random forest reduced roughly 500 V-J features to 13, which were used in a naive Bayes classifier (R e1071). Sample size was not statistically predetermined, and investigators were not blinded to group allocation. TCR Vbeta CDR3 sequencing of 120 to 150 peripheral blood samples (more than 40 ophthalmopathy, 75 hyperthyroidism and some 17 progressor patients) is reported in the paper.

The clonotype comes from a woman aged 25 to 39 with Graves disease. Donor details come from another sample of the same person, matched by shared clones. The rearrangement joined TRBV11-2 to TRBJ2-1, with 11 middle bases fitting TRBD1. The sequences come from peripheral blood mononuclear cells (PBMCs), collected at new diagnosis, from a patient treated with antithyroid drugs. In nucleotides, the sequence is TGTGCCAGCAGCCCTCGGACAGGGGGCCCCAATGAGCAGTTCTTC. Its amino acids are CASSPRTGGPNEQFF.